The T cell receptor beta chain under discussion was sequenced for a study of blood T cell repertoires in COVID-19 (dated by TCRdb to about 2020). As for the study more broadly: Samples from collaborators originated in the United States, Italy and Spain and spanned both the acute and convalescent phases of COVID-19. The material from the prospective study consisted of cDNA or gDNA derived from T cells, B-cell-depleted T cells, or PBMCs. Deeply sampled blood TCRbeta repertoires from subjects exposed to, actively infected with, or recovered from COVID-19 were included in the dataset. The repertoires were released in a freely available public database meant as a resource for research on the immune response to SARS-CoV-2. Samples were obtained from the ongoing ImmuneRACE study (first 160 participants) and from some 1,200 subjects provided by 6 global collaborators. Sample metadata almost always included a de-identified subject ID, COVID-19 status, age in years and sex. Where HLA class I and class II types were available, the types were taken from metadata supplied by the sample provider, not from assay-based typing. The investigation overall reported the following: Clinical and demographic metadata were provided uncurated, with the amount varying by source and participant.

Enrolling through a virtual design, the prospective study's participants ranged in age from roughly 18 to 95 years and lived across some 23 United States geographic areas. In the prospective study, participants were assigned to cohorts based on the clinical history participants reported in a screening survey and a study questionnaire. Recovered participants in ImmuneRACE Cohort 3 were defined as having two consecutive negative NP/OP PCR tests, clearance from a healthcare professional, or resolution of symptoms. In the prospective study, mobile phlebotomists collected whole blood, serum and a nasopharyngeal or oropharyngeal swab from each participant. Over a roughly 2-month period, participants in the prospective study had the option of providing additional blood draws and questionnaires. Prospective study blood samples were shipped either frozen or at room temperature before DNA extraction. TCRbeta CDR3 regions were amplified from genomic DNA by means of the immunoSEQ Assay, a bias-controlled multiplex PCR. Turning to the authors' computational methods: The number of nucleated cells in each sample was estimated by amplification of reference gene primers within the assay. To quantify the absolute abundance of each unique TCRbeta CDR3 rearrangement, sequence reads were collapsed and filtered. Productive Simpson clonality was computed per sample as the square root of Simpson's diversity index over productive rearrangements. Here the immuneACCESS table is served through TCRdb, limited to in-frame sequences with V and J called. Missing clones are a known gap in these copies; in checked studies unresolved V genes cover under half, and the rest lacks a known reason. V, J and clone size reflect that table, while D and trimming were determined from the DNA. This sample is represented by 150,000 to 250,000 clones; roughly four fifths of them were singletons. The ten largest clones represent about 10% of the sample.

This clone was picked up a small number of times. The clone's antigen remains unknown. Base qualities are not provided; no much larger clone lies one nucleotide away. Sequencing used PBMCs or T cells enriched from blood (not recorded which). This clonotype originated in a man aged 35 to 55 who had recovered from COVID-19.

The DNA is TGTGCCAGCAGTTACTCGAAGGACAGCCTCTACGAGCAGTACTTC. This codes for CASSYSKDSLYEQYF. The rearranged chain carries TRBV6-2 or TRBV6-3 and TRBJ2-7, and TRBD1 may be the D gene, going by 6 matching bases. There are 15 amino acids in the CDR3, from cysteine to phenylalanine inclusive. CDR3 DNA is the only sequence kept; it has 45 bases, read in frame from the first base. Relative to germline, V is 0 bases shorter and J is 3 bases shorter, with 12 bases between their ends. For CDR1 and CDR2, the germline V gene lists MNHEY and SVGEGT.